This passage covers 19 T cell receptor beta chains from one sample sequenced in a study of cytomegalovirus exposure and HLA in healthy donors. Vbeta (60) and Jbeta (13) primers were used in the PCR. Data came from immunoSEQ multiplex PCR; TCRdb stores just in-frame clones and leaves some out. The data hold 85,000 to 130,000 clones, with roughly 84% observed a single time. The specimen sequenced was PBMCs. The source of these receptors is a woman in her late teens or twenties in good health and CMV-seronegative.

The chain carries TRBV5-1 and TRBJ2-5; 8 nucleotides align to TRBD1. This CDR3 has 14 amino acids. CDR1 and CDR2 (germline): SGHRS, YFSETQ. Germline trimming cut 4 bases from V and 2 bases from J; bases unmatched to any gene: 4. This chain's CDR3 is CASSKGTGQETQYF. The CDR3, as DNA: TGCGCCAGCAGCAAAGGGACAGGACAAGAGACCCAGTACTTC.

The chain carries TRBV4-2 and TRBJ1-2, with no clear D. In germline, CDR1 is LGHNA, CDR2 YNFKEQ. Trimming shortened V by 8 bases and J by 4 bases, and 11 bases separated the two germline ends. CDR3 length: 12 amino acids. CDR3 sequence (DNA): TGTGCCAGCGAGGACGGGAGCTATGGCTACACCTTC. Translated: CASEDGSYGYTF.

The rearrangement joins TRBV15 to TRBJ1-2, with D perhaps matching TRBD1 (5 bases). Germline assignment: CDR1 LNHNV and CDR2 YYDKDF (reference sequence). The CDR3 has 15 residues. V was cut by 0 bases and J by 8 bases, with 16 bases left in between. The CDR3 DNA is TGTGCCACCAGCAGAGAGGGCAGGGCGATACGCGGCTACACCTTC. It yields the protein CATSREGRAIRGYTF.

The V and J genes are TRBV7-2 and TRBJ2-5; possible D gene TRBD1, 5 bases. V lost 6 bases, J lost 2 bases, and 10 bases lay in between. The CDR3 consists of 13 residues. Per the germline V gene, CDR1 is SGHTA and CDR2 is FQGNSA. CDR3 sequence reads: CASSSQGQETQYF. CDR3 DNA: TGTGCCAGCAGTTCCCAGGGACAAGAGACCCAGTACTTC.

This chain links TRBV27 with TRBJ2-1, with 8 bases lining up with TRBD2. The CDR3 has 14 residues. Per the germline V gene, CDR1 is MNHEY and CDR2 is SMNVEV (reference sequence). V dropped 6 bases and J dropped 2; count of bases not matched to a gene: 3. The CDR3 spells CASSPGGPYNEQFF. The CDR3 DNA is TGTGCCAGCAGCCCGGGAGGGCCCTACAATGAGCAGTTCTTC.

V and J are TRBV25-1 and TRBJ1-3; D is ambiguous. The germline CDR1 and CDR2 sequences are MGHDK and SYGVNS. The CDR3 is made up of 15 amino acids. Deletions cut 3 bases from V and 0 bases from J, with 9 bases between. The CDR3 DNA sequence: TGTGCCAGCAGTGATGCAGGTTCCTCTGGAAACACCATATATTTT. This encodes CASSDAGSSGNTIYF.

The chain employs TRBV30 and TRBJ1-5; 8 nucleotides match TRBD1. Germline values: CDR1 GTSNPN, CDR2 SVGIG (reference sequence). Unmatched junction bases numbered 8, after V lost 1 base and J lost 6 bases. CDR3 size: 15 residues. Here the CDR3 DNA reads TGTGCCTGGAGTGCGGACAGGGTTAAGAGTCAGCCCCAGCATTTT. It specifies CAWSADRVKSQPQHF. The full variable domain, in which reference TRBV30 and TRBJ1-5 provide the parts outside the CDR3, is SQTIHQWPATLVQPVGSPLSLECTVEGTSNPNLYWYRQAAGRGLQLLFYSVGIGQISSEVPQNLSASRPQDRQFILSSKKLLLSDSGFYLCAWSADRVKSQPQHFGDGTRLSIL.

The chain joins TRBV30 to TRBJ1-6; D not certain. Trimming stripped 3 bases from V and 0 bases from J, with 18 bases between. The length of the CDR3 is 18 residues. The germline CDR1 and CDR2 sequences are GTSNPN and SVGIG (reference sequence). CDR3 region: CAWSNVRSISSYNSPLHF. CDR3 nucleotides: TGTGCCTGGAGCAACGTACGTAGCATAAGCTCCTATAATTCACCCCTCCACTTT.

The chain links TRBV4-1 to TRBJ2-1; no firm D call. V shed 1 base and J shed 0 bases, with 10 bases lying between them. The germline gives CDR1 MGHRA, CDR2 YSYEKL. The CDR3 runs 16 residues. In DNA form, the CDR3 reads TGCGCCAGCAGCCAAGCCAAGGAGAGCTCCTACAATGAGCAGTTCTTC. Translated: CASSQAKESSYNEQFF.

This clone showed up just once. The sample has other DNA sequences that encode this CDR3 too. CDR3 region: CASSLRGGSYEQYF. As DNA, the CDR3 is TGTGCCAGCAGTTTAAGGGGCGGGAGCTACGAGCAGTACTTC. The chain combines TRBV27 with TRBJ2-7; 7 nucleotides agree with TRBD2. Germline CDR1 MNHEY, CDR2 SMNVEV (reference sequence). V lost 2 bases to trimming and J lost 3 bases; unmatched junction nucleotides: 4. The CDR3 is 14 amino acids.

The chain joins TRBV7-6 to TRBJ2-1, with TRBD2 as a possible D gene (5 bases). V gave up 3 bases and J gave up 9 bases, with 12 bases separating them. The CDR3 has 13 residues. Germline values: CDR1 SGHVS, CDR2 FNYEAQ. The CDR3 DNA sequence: TGTGCCAGCAGCTTGGTTCTAGGGAGTGAGCAGTTCTTC. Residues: CASSLVLGSEQFF.

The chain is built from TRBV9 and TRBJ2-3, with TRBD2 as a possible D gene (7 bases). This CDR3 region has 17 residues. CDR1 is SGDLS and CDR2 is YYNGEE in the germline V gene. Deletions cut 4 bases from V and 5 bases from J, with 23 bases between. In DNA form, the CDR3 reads TGTGCCAGCAGCTTCACGGCGAGGGGGGGCTGGGGAGATACGCAGTATTTT. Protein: CASSFTARGGWGDTQYF.

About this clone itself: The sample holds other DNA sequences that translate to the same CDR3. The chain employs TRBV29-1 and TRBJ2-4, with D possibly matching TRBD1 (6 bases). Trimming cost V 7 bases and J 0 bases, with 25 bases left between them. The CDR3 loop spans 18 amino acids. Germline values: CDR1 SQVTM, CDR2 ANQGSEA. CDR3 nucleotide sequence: TGCAGCGATTCCACACGGCACACAGGGACCCGAGCCAAAAACATTCAGTACTTC. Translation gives CSDSTRHTGTRAKNIQYF. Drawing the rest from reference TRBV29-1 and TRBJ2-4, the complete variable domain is SAVISQKPSRDICQRGTSLTIQCQVDSQVTMMFWYRQQPGQSLTLIATANQGSEATYESGFVIDKFPISRPNLTFSTLTVSNMSPEDSSIYLCSDSTRHTGTRAKNIQYFGAGTRLSVL.

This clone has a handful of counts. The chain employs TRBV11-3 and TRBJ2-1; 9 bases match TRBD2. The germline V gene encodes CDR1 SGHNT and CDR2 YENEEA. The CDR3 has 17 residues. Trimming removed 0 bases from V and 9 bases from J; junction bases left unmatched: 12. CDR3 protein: CASSLDGSAGGLREQFF. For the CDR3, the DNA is TGTGCCAGCAGCTTAGATGGGTCAGCGGGGGGCCTCCGTGAGCAGTTCTTC.

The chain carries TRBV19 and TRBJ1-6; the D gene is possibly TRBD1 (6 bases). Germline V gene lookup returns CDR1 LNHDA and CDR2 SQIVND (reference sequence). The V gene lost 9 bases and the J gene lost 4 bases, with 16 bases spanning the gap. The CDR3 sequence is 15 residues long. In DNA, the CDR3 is TGTGCCAGCCGGACCGGGACAACGTATAATTCACCCCTCCACTTT. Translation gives CASRTGTTYNSPLHF.

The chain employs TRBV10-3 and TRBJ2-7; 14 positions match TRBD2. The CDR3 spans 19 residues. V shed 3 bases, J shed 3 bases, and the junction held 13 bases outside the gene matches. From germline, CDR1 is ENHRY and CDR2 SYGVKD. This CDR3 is CAISELGTSGGPADYEQYF. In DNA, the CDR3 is TGTGCCATCAGTGAACTTGGGACTAGCGGGGGCCCCGCTGACTACGAGCAGTACTTC.

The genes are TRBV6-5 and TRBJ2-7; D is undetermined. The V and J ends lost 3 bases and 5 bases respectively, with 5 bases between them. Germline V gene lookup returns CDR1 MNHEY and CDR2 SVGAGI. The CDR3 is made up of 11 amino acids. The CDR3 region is CASSYGHEQYF. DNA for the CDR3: TGTGCCAGCAGTTATGGGCACGAGCAGTACTTC.

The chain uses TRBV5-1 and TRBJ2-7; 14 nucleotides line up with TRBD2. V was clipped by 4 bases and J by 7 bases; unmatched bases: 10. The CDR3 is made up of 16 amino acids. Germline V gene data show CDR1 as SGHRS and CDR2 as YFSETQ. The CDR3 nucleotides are TGCGCCAGCAGCGCAGGGACTAGCGGGAGAGATGGTGAGCAGTACTTC. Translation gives CASSAGTSGRDGEQYF.

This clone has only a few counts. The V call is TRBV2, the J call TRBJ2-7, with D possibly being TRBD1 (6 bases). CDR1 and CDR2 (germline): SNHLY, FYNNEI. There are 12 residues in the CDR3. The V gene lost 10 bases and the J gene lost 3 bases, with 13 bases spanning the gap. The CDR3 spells CATVLQGYEQYF. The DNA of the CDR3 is TGTGCCACCGTCCTACAGGGCTACGAGCAGTACTTC.